What follows is one T cell receptor (beta chain) and its context. Its antigen remains unknown. V lost 8 bases to trimming and J lost 1 base, with 18 bases between them. Germline-derived CDR1 and CDR2 are MDHEN and SYDVKM. This CDR3 region has 16 residues. Untouched CD4+ T cells were bead-isolated at about 98% purity. Clones were sequenced by immunoSEQ multiplex PCR, and TCRdb holds only the in-frame ones, with some missing. Here the sample spans about 110,000 clones, roughly 92% being singletons. This sample stems from a study of T cell repertoires and HLA-DP antigens. Study results and caveats: Antigen presentation used HeLa cells, with total CD4+ cells responding.

The V call is TRBV28, the J call TRBJ1-3, with unresolved D. This sequence originates from a woman younger than 35 in good health and CMV-seronegative. Sequenced input: CD4+ T cells from PBMCs. The CDR3 reads CASSEAHLSSGNTIYF. In nucleotides, the CDR3 is TGTGCCAGCTCAGAGGCCCACCTCTCGTCTGGAAACACCATATATTTT.